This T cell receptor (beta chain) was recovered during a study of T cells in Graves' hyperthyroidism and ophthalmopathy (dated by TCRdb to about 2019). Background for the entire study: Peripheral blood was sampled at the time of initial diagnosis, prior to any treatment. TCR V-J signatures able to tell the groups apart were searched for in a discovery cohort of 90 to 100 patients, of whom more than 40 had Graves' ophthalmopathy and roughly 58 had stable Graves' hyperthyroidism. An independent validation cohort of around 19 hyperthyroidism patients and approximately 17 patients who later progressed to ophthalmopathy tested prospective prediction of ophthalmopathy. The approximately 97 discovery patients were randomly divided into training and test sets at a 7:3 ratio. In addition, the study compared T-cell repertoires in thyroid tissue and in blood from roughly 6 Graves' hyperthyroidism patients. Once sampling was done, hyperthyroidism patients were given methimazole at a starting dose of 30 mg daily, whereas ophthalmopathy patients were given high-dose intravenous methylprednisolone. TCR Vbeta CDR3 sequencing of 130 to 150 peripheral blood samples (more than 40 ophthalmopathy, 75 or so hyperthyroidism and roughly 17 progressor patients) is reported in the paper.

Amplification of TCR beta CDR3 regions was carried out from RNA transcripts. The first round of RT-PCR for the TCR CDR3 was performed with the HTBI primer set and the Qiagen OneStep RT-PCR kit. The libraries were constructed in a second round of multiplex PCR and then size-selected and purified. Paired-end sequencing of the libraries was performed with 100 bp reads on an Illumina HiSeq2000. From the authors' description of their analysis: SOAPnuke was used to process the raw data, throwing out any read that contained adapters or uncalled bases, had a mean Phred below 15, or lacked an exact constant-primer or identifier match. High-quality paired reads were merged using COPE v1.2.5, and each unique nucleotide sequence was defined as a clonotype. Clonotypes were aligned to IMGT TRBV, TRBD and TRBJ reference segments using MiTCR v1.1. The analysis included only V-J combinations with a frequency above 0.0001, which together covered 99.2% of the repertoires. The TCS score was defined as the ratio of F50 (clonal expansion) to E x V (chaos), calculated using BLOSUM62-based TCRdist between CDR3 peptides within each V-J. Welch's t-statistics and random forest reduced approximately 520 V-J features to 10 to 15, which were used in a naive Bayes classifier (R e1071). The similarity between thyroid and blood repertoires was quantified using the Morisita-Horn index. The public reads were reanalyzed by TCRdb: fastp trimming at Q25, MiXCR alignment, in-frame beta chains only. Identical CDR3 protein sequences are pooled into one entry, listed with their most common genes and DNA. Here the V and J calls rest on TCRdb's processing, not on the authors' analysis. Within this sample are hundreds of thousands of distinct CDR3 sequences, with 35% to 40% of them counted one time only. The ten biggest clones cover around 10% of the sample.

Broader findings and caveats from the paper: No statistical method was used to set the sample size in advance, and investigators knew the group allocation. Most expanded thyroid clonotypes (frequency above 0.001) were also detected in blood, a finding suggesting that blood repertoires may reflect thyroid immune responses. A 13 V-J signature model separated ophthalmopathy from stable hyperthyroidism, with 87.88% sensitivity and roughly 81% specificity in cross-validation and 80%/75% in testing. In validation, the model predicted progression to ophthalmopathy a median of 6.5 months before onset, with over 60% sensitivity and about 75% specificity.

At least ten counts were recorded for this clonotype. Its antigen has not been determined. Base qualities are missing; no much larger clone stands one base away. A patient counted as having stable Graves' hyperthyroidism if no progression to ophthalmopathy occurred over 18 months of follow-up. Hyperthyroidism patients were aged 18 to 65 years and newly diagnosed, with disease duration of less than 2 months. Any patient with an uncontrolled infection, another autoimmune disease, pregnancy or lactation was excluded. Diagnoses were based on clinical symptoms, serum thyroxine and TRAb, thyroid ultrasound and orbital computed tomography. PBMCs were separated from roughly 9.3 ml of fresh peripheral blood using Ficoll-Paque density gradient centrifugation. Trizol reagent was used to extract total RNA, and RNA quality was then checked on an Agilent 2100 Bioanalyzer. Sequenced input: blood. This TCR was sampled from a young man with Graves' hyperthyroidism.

In nucleotides, the sequence is TGTGCCAGCAGCTCCCCCCGGGGGGCCAACGTCCTGACTTTC. Its translation reads: CASSSPRGANVLTF. The chain uses TRBV7-9 and TRBJ2-6; no D segment can be confidently identified. Taken from the germline V gene (reference sequence), the CDR1 and CDR2 loops are SEHNR and FQNEAQ. The CDR3 runs 14 residues from the cysteine to the phenylalanine. Only CDR3 DNA is held: 42 bases, read in frame from base 1. Trimming at the junction amounts to 4 bases on V and 4 bases on J, and the germline ends lie 8 bases apart.